This TCR beta chain came from a study of cytomegalovirus exposure and HLA in healthy donors (dated by TCRdb to the late 2010s). With regard to the full study: An earlier analysis of several hundred of the donors reported 250 to 350 Gb of sequence data and 100 million to 130 million unique TCR beta sequences from 150 million to 200 million T cells. Roughly 300 gigabases of sequencing data and approximately 84 million unique TCR sequences were included in an early release covering roughly 600 HLA-typed donors. Among the approximately 400 genotyped donors, around 81% belonged to the genetic ancestry cluster associated with self-reported Caucasian donors. The aim of the study was to test whether cataloging public T cell receptors could identify signatures of past pathogen exposure. The study used immunosequencing to profile the T cell repertoires of approximately 640 subjects and linked those repertoires to cytomegalovirus serostatus. Besides the first cohort of about 730 subjects, a separate validation cohort made up of 90 to 150 different subjects was used. To predict cytomegalovirus infection status, the study combined high-throughput TCR immunosequencing, statistical association of individual TCRs with disease status, and machine learning. A later analysis re-analyzed previously published TCR beta repertoires from roughly 600 donors and added high-resolution HLA genotyping to study TCR occurrence patterns. The later analysis used no new phenotypic data to find candidate immune exposures, relying instead on TCR beta sequences and their occurrence across donors. In an earlier analysis of around 540 of the donors, high-throughput TCR beta sequencing was used to judge whether each TCR beta V gene segment behaved as functional or pseudogenic. Donor age, sex, ethnicity and CMV serostatus were compiled together with the repertoire data. A later genetic analysis used genome-wide SNP genotypes for about three fifths of the 666 donors, treating that subset as a discovery cohort. All discovery cohort repertoires had been generated using a single sequencing platform. HLA typing covered class I and class II loci at four-digit resolution. The number of typed donors differed by locus: roughly 629-630 for A, B, C, DRB1 and DQB1; 522 for DQA1; around 610 for DPA1; and some 430 for DPB1. Several DR-DQ haplotypes were treated as single units for association and clustering because of strong linkage in the cohort. Among 398 genotyped donors of the cohort, an average of around 250,000 unique TCR beta nucleotide sequences was sequenced per donor, of which 15% to 20% were non-productive. Study-wide conclusions, independent of this receptor: Linkage disequilibrium might explain the correlated functional status among segregating V segments, but an unknown experimental factor could not be ruled out. Broadly in line with IMGT annotations, most TCR beta V segments showed up in productive rearrangements about 87% or about 30% of the time in an earlier analysis of 450 to 600 of the donors. A group of highly shared sequence variants was considered likely to be a technical artifact of the sequencing pipeline. Presence/absence analyses assumed roughly uniform sequencing depth across donors, an assumption that may not hold. V-gene and J-gene trimming of TCR beta chains was associated with a missense DCLRE1C variant in a later genetic analysis, and the association was replicated in an independent cohort. While some public TCRs were present in many individuals, most TCR sequences turned up only very rarely across donors. In a later analysis, HLA-associated TCR beta chains were found to be more clonally expanded and to have lower generation probabilities than equally common non-associated chains. When HLA alleles, especially DR and DQ, strongly co-occurred, attributing TCR associations to individual alleles was difficult. Because some donors lacked HLA typing at each locus, the association tests relied only on the typed subset. A further reported finding was that TCR beta sequences accurately predicted the HLA-A and HLA-B alleles for most subjects in the first cohort. The classifier was reported to diagnose cytomegalovirus status with high specificity and sensitivity in both the original and validation cohorts. Specific HLA alleles were associated with more than 15,000 TCR beta sequences at a false discovery rate of 0.05 in a later analysis. A later analysis found that TCR association rates varied across HLA loci, with DRB1 alleles showing the most associated TCRs and HLA-C alleles the fewest. According to a later analysis, most CMV-associated TCR beta chains appeared to be HLA-restricted, and the HLA associations seemed to be driven largely by CMV exposure. The earlier analysis of approximately 560 of the donors excluded approximately 17 rarely observed V segments, including chromosome 9 orphons, because counts were too low. Only TCR beta chains were sequenced in this cohort, and the absence of alpha or paired-chain data limited detectable features. Compared with the approximately 700-donor mean, donors in an Asian-associated ancestry cluster had fewer N-insertions in productive TCRs, according to a later genetic analysis. In vitro tests confirmed that a few of the cytomegalovirus-associated TCR beta chains recognize cytomegalovirus antigens. The authors suggested that the approach could potentially be generalized to other disease states and immunological phenotypes. Immune exposure information for the cohort was limited to CMV serostatus. A total of 150 to 200 TCR beta chains were listed by the study as associated with cytomegalovirus. According to a later analysis, parvovirus B19, influenza, CMV and Epstein-Barr virus appeared linked to several top co-occurrence clusters.

As concerns this clone: Its antigen has not been determined. Base qualities are not recorded, but no much larger clone differs from it by a single base.

The cohort was made up of roughly 670 healthy bone marrow donors. Cohort members were all nominally healthy when sampled, although unrecorded immune exposures were likely present. The donor was CMV seronegative and belonged to the group of under 400 seronegative cohort members. Every donor gave a peripheral blood sample, and the peripheral blood mononuclear cells from that sample were used for TCR beta sequencing. Genomic DNA extraction from the blood cell samples was performed with the Qiagen DNeasy Blood Extraction Kit. Library generation was performed with the immunoSEQ multiplex PCR assay. For the multiplex PCR, a mixture combining 60 forward primers for TCR Vbeta segments and 13 reverse primers for TCR Jbeta segments was used. The CDR3 region of rearranged TCR beta genes was amplified from genomic DNA with a multiplex PCR assay. On the Illumina HiSeq System, the amplified TCR beta libraries were sequenced as 87-base-pair reads. Per the source publication's procedure: A later analysis tallied around 80 million unique TCR beta chains across the 650 to 750 repertoires, and some 12 million of those chains were shared by two or more donors. Raw reads were error-corrected and collapsed into unique sequences by a nearest-neighbor algorithm in which closely related sequences were merged to remove PCR and sequencing errors. To assign V, D and J gene segments, CDR3 sequences were aligned to IMGT reference sequences. For a sequence to be retained, a match of at least six nucleotides was required to both a V gene segment and a J gene segment. A rearrangement was called productive if the CDR3 had no stop codons and remained in frame with V and J, and every other rearrangement was called non-productive. CDR3 was defined by IMGT convention, running from the second conserved V-encoded cysteine to the conserved J-encoded phenylalanine. The earlier analysis of about 640 of the donors excluded any sequence lacking an unambiguous match to a single V gene segment. In an earlier analysis of 500 to 750 of the donors, V segments were called functional above 56.7% productive rearrangements and were called segregating when the between-donor standard deviation exceeded 5%. A statistical classification framework was developed to diagnose cytomegalovirus status using the catalog of TCR beta chain sequences. V and J gene assignment, in a later analysis, came from comparing TCR nucleotide sequences with IMGT/GENE-DB human TR gene sequences. A later analysis assigned CDR3 sequences and most-parsimonious VDJ recombination scenarios with the TCRdist pipeline. In a later analysis, every TCR beta chain was defined by the combination of its CDR3 amino acid sequence and its V-gene family, and reads without a unique V-gene family were dropped. As a way to deal with suspected cross-contamination and a sequencing artifact, a later analysis dropped approximately 590 nucleotide sequences that were highly shared and had low generation probability. A later analysis calculated a clonal expansion index for each public chain from normalized within-repertoire ranks of inferred template counts. In a later analysis, generation probabilities were computed using a VDJ recombination model fitted to out-of-frame rearrangements, and the results were checked against IGoR. In a later analysis, TCR-TCR, TCR-HLA and TCR-CMV co-occurrence was scored with hypergeometric tests, and a repertoire-size bias correction was applied to TCR pairs. To estimate false discovery rates, a later analysis permuted the HLA or CMV assignments 20 times. In a later analysis, co-occurring TCRs were grouped with DBSCAN, and TCRdist sequence similarity was added when clustering was performed within HLA-allele-positive subsets. Co-occurrence clustering excluded repertoires with fewer than 30,000 or more than 120,000 public chains, plus five with anomalous nucleotide sharing. Held by TCRdb, this immuneACCESS table contains in-frame sequences only and omits some clones. Under half of the omission traces to an unresolved V gene where checked; the cause of the rest is unknown. From that table come the V and J calls and clone size; the DNA was used to work out D and trimming. Within this sample are about 160,000 clones, with roughly four fifths of them counted one time only. Jointly, the top ten make up around 14% of the sample.

The specimen sequenced was PBMCs. The receptor was derived from a woman aged 45-60 years in good health and CMV-seronegative.

CDR3 sequence: CASSSGLIEAFF. The nucleotide sequence is given as TGTGCCAGCAGCTCCGGACTGATTGAAGCTTTCTTT. This chain joins TRBV5-5 to TRBJ1-1; no D gene is confidently identified. The CDR3, from cysteine to phenylalanine, totals 12 residues. The entry retains the CDR3 DNA only, 36 bases that are in frame from base 1. CDR1 and CDR2, looked up from the germline V gene (reference sequence), are SGHKS and YYEKEE. The V end loses 3 bases and the J end loses 7 bases, and a stretch of 10 bases separates them.